The T cell receptor (delta chain) described here comes from a study of γδ T cells in repeated Plasmodium falciparum infection. Study summary: Malian children with intense seasonal malaria exposure were compared with matched Australian children. Sampling occurred at baseline, pre-infection for selected infections, and 21 days post-infection.

Vgamma9/Vdelta2+ and Vdelta2-negative gammadelta T cells were flow-sorted from PBMC for bulk sequencing. Regarding the study as a whole: Over time and infection, Vgamma9/Vdelta2+ repertoires remained highly stable and polyclonal.

Relative to its sample, this clone is large (0.1 to 1%). Antigen: not known. Other nucleotide sequences from this sample produce the same CDR3. TCRdb reanalysed the multiplex PCR reads via CATT. Found here are 45,000 to 60,000 delta-chain clones, approximately 1.8% of them singletons; the top ten hold about 23%. The CDR3 is made up of 19 amino acids. V was pared by 1 base and J by 0 bases, with 14 bases of the junction left unmatched. The V gene's germline CDR1 is GEAIGNYY and CDR2 EKD. This receptor was identified in a pool of human donors (malaria-infected and uninfected, not separated). This sequence joins TRDV2 and TRDJ1; 9 nucleotides align to TRDD3. Material: gamma-delta T cells from blood. CDR3 coding DNA: TGTGCCTGTGACACTTTGAGCCCCACTGGGGGACGGTACACCGATAAACTCATCTTT. Amino acid sequence: CACDTLSPTGGRYTDKLIF.